This T cell receptor (beta chain) is drawn from a study of blood T cell repertoires in COVID-19. About the study: Spain, Italy and the United States supplied samples that represented acute and convalescent COVID-19. PBMCs, B-cell-depleted T cells, or T cells provided the cDNA or gDNA that made up the material.

In the source study's methods: For nucleated cells, counts were estimated from reference gene primer amplification. Clones were sequenced by immunoSEQ multiplex PCR, and TCRdb holds only the in-frame ones, with some missing. For V, J and clone size, that table is used; D and trimming come from the DNA. This sample has 210,000 or so clones; 70% to 85% occur once, and the top ten carry approximately 15%. Germline lookup yields CDR1 SGHAT and CDR2 FQNNGV. V gave up 0 bases and J gave up 7 bases, with 15 bases separating them. The CDR3 sequence is 15 residues long. The chain uses TRBV11-2 and TRBJ1-2; possibly TRBD1 for D (5 bases). The sample taken for sequencing was peripheral blood. This TCR was recovered from a man aged 50 to 59 who had recovered from COVID-19. The CDR3 spells CASSLDLGRDSGYTF. The CDR3 nucleotides read TGTGCCAGCAGCTTAGATCTGGGGAGGGACTCTGGCTACACCTTC.